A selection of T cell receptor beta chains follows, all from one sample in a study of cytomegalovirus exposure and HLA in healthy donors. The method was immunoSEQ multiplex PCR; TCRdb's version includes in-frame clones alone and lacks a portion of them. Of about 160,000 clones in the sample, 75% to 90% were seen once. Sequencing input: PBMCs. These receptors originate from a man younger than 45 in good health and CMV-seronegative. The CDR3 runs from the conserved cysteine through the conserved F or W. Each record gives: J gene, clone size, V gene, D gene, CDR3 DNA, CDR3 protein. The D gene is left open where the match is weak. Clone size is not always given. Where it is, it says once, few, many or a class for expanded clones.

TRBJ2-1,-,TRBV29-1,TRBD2,TGCAGCGTTGAAGACATAGCGGGAGGGCAGGTTGAGCAGTTCTTC,CSVEDIAGGQVEQFF
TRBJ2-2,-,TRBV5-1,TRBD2,TGCGCCAGCAGCCGGGGGGGAAGGACCGGGGAGCTGTTTTTT,CASSRGGRTGELFF
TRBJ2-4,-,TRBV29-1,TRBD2,TGCAGCGTTCTGGCGGGGGTAGCCAAAAACATTCAGTACTTC,CSVLAGVAKNIQYF
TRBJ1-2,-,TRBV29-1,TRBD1,TGCAGCGTTGAAGCAGGGGGAAGGTATGGCTACACCTTC,CSVEAGGRYGYTF
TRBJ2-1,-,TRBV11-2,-,TGTGCCAGCAGCTCCCCGCGCGTGAGGCGGGATGAGCAGTTCTTC,CASSSPRVRRDEQFF
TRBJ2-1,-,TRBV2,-,TGTGCCAGCAGTGAATCTGGTAGCTCCTACAATGAGCAGTTCTTC,CASSESGSSYNEQFF
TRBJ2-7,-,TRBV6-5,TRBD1,TGTGCCAGCATGAGGGGGACAGGGACCTACGAGCAGTACTTC,CASMRGTGTYEQYF
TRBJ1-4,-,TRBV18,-,TGTGCCAGCTCGTTACAGGGAGCTAATGAAAAACTGTTTTTT,CASSLQGANEKLFF
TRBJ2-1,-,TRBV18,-,TGTGCCAGCTCACCATCGTCAGCGGGTGGAGAGCAGTTCTTC,CASSPSSAGGEQFF
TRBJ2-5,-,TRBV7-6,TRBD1,TGTGCCAGCAGCAATAGAGGGACAGGGCTTGGAGAGACCCAGTACTTC,CASSNRGTGLGETQYF
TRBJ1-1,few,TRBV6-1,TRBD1,TGTGCCAGCAGTGTGGGACAGGAAAACACTGAAGCTTTCTTT,CASSVGQENTEAFF
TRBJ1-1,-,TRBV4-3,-,TGCGCCAGCAGCCAATTCGGGACCCTGGAGGGAGCTTTCTTT,CASSQFGTLEGAFF
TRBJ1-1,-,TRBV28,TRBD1,TGTGCCAGCAGCCCCACACGCGGACAGGGCAACACTGAAGCTTTCTTT,CASSPTRGQGNTEAFF
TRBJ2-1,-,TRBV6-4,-,TGTGCCAGCAGTGTAATACAGGGAACCTACAATGAGCAGTTCTTC,CASSVIQGTYNEQFF
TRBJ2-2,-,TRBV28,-,TGTGCGACAACAGAATTTCCCGGGGAGCTGTTTTTT,CATTEFPGELFF
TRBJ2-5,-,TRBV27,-,TGTGCCAGCAGTTTGACGGCTGGGAGCGGGGAGACCCAGTACTTC,CASSLTAGSGETQYF
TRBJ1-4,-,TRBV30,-,TGTGCCGGCGTTTCAGGGGAGGGAGGAGAAAAACTGTTTTTT,CAGVSGEGGEKLFF
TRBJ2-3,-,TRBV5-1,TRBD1,TGCGCCAGCAGCCCTGGGACAGGTCCAGCAGATACGCAGTATTTT,CASSPGTGPADTQYF
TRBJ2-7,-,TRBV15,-,TGTGCCACCAGCAGAGTGACAGGCCCCTTAGCCTACGAGCAGTACTTC,CATSRVTGPLAYEQYF
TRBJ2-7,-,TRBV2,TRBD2,TGTGCCAGCAGTTCCCTAGCGGGTGTAGAGTACGAGCAGTACTTC,CASSSLAGVEYEQYF
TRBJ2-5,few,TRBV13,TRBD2,TGTGCCAGCAGCCCCTTCGCGGGGGGCCAAGAGACCCAGTACTTC,CASSPFAGGQETQYF
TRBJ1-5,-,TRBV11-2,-,TGTGCCAGCAGCTTAGAAGGGGATTTGAAGTCACCCCAGCATTTT,CASSLEGDLKSPQHF
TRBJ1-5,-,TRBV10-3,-,TGTGCCATCACCGACAGGAAGGAACAGCCCCAGCATTTT,CAITDRKEQPQHF
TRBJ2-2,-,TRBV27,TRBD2,TGTGCCAGCAGTTTATTGGGTAGCGGTGGGGGGGACACCGGGGAGCTGTTTTTT,CASSLLGSGGGDTGELFF
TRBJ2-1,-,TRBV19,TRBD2,TGTGCCAGTAGGACTAGCATGAGCTCCTACAATGAGCAGTTCTTC,CASRTSMSSYNEQFF
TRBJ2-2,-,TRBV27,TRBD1,TGTGCCAGCAGAGTTATACGGACAGGGCGCACCGGGGAGCTGTTTTTT,CASRVIRTGRTGELFF
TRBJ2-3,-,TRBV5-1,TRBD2,TGCGCCAGCAACTTAGGGACTAGCGGGACGGGAGATACGCAGTATTTT,CASNLGTSGTGDTQYF
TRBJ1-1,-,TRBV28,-,TGTGCCAGCAGTTTTTGGGGAGGGAACACTGAAGCTTTCTTT,CASSFWGGNTEAFF
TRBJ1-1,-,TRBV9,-,TGTGCCAGCAGCGTAGAGGAGTTGAGCACTGAAGCTTTCTTT,CASSVEELSTEAFF
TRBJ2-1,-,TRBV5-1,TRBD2,TGCGCCAGCAGCTATGAGCGGGGGAGATACAATGAGCAGTTCTTC,CASSYERGRYNEQFF
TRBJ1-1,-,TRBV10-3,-,TGCGCCATCAGTGAGGTCGGGATGGGCGCCCTTAGCACTGAAGCTTTCTTT,CAISEVGMGALSTEAFF
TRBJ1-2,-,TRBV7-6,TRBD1,TGTGCCAGCAGCTTAGCAGGGGGCGCGGACTACACCTTC,CASSLAGGADYTF
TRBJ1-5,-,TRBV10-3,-,TGTGCCATCAGTGAGGGAGTCAGCAATCAGCCCCAGCATTTT,CAISEGVSNQPQHF
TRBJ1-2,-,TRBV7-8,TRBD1,TGTGCCAGCAGCTCGACTCGCGGACAGGTCCTTTATGGCTACACCTTC,CASSSTRGQVLYGYTF
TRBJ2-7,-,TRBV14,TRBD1,TGTGCCAGCAGCCAAGGGACAGGGATGTATACCCACGAGCAGTACTTC,CASSQGTGMYTHEQYF
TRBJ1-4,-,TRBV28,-,TGTGCCAGCAGAGGGCAGGGTGAAGAAAAACTGTTTTTT,CASRGQGEEKLFF
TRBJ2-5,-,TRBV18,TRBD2,TGTGCCAGCTCACCGAGACTAGCGGGGGGTGAAGAGACCCAGTACTTC,CASSPRLAGGEETQYF
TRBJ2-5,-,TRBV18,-,TGTGCCAGCTCACCATTCACGGCAGGCGGGGAGACCCAGTACTTC,CASSPFTAGGETQYF
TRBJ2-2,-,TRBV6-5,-,TGTGCCAGCAGGGCCCCAAGCGGGACCGGGGAGCTGTTTTTT,CASRAPSGTGELFF
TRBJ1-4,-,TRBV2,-,TGTGCCAGCAGTGGGAGGCCAACTAATGAAAAACTGTTTTTT,CASSGRPTNEKLFF
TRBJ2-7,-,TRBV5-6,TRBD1,TGTGCCAGCAGCCTCGGACAGGGGGCCTACGAGCAGTACTTC,CASSLGQGAYEQYF
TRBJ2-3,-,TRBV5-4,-,TGTGCCAGCAGCTCCGGACTCAACACAGATACGCAGTATTTT,CASSSGLNTDTQYF
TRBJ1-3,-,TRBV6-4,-,TGTGCCAGCATTAATTTAAACACCATATATTTT,CASINLNTIYF
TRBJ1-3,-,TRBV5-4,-,TGTGCCAGCAGCTTGGATTCAGGGTCCGGAAACACCATATATTTT,CASSLDSGSGNTIYF
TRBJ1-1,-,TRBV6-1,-,TGTGCCAGCAGTGAAGCCGGGTTACTTGAAGCTTTCTTT,CASSEAGLLEAFF
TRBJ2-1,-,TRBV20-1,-,TGCAGTGCTGTGAGGACTGTTGAGCAGTTCTTC,CSAVRTVEQFF
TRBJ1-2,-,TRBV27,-,TGTGCCAGCAGTTGGTCAGGAGGTGGGTATGGCTACACCTTC,CASSWSGGGYGYTF
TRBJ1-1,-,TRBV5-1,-,TGCGCCAGCAGCTTGGCCGGGGGATTGGGGACTGAAGCTTTCTTT,CASSLAGGLGTEAFF
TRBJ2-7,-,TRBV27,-,TGTGCCAGCAGTTTAGACTTTCAAGCTTCCTACGAGCAGTACTTC,CASSLDFQASYEQYF
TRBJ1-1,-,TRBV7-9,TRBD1,TGTGCCAGCAGCTTAAGGGGGACAGGGGACACTGAAGCTTTCTTT,CASSLRGTGDTEAFF
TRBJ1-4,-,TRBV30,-,TGTGCCTGGAGTGACGGAGTTGCAACTAATGAAAAACTGTTTTTT,CAWSDGVATNEKLFF
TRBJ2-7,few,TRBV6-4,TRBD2,TGTGCCAGCAGTGACTCGGCGGTTGGGGACTACTCTATTGGCCACGAGCAGTACTTC,CASSDSAVGDYSIGHEQYF
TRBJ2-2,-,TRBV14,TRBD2,TGTGCCAGCAGCCCTCTAGCGGGGGCTGGGGAGCTGTTTTTT,CASSPLAGAGELFF
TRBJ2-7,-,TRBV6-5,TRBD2,TGTGCCACCGGACTAGGAGCATCCTACGAGCAGTACTTC,CATGLGASYEQYF
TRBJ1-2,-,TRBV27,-,TGTGCCAGCAGGTCTGAAGGACACTTATATGGCTACACCTTC,CASRSEGHLYGYTF
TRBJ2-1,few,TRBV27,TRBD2,TGTGCCAGCAGTTACTTTCCCTCGGGGGGGAATGAGCAGTTCTTC,CASSYFPSGGNEQFF
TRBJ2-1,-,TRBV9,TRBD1,TGTGCCAGCAGCGTAGCTAAGGCGACAGGGGGTTGGAATGAGCAGTTCTTC,CASSVAKATGGWNEQFF
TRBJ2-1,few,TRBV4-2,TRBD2,TGTGCCAGCTCCGCGGGAGTGGGGAATGAGCAGTTCTTC,CASSAGVGNEQFF
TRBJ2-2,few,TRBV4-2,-,TGTGCCAGCAGCCAAGTGGACTTAAACACCGGGGAGCTGTTTTTT,CASSQVDLNTGELFF
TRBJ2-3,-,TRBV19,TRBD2,TGTGCCAGTAGCCTCTGGACTAGCGGGAGTGGGAGCACAGATACGCAGTATTTT,CASSLWTSGSGSTDTQYF